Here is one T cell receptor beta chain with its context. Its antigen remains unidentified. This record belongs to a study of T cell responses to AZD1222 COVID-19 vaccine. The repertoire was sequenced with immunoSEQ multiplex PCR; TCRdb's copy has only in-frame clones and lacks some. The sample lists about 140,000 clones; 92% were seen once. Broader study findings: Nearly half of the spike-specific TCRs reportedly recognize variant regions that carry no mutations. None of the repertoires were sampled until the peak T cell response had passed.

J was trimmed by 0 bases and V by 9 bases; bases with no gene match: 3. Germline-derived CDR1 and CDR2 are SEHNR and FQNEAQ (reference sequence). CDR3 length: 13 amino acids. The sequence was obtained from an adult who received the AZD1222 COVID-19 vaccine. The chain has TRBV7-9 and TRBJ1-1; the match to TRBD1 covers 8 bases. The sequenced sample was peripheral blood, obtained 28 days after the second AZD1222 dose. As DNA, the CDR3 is TGTGCCAGTCAGGGGGCCCTGAACACTGAAGCTTTCTTT. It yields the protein CASQGALNTEAFF.